The entry that follows covers one TCR beta chain sequence. This clone has only a few counts. The target of this receptor is not known. No per-base quality is available; no much larger clone lies one base away. What the time point label conveys for this sample: about 28 days (+/-7) after the second vaccine dose. Because spike-specific TCR depth and breadth did not differ between the two schedules, AZD1222 recipients who got a second dose at roughly 4 weeks were pooled with those who got a second dose at roughly 12 weeks. Vaccinee samples were obtained from the UK trials COV001 and COV002, which included a single-blind randomized controlled phase 2/3 trial of AZD1222 (ChAdOx1 nCoV-19) in healthy adults. For TCRbeta chain sequencing, PBMC samples from trial participants were taken at day 0 and at day 28 after the second dose. The CDR3 regions of human TCRbeta chains were subjected to immunosequencing. Per the authors' processing: Repertoire TCRs were matched against a reference library of SARS-CoV-2-specific TCRs generated with the MIRA antigen-specificity platform. Breadth was defined as the fraction of unique TCRs that were SARS-CoV-2-associated, and depth was defined as the fraction of total T cells that were SARS-CoV-2-associated. Using the MIRA data, every spike-specific TCR was mapped to the spike region that the TCR reacted to and assigned to either a CD4 or a CD8 class. Log10-transformed breadth and depth values were compared by one-way ANOVA with Sidak's multiple comparisons tests. TCRdb obtained this table from immuneACCESS and retained in-frame rearrangements with V and J assigned. These tables miss some clones; where compared with another copy, unresolved V genes account for less than half of the shortfall, and the remainder is unexplained. For V, J and clone size, that table is used; D and trimming come from the DNA. The sample table records fewer than 150,000 clones; around 91% of these occur just once. Of the sample, about a tenth falls within the top ten clones.

As encoded in the germline V gene, CDR1 is KGHSH while CDR2 is LQKENI. Between the V and J ends, shortened by 4 bases and 2 bases respectively, the junction contains 8 bases. The CDR3 runs 13 amino acids, cysteine and phenylalanine included. Only the CDR3 part of the read is kept: 39 bases, read in frame from the first base. These data come from a study of T cell responses to AZD1222 COVID-19 vaccine (dated by TCRdb to the early 2020s). Context from the whole study: A total of 233 trial participants underwent TCR sequencing, of whom roughly 210 had received two doses of AZD1222 and roughly 26 had received two doses of the MenACWY control vaccine. Enrollment into the trials was organized by age into subgroups of 18-55, 56-69 and 70-plus years, and those subgroups contained approximately 160, 26 and 62 TCR-sequenced participants, respectively. Overall results and qualifications from the work: The vaccine-associated CD4 TCRs covered the entire spike protein, and the dominant responses fell in regions 160-218 and 743-854. In the small 56-69-year group, the increase in depth fell short of significance, most likely because of low power. Because no day 14 peak-response samples were available, repertoires were characterized only after the peak T cell response. Only five to seven AZD1222 recipients were SARS-CoV-2 seropositive at baseline, limiting conclusions about previously exposed vaccinees. Reportedly, close to half of the unique spike-specific TCRs recognized epitopes lying outside the regions that are mutated in the B.1.351 and B.1.1.7 variants. After two AZD1222 doses, both the breadth and the depth of spike-specific TCRs were significantly higher than at day 0 and than in MenACWY recipients. Participants were mostly white British, with more females than males. The authors suggested clonal diversity may have been underestimated.

Sequencing used peripheral blood, obtained 28 days after the second AZD1222 dose. This receptor was identified in an adult who received the AZD1222 COVID-19 vaccine. The V gene is TRBV18 and the J gene is TRBJ1-2; the D segment could be TRBD1, given 5 matching bases. CDR3 reads: CASSQTVNYGYTF. The DNA sequence is given as TGTGCCAGCTCACAGACAGTGAACTATGGCTACACCTTC.